This T cell receptor beta chain was observed in a study of blood T cell repertoires in COVID-19. Germline CDR1 and CDR2: SGHVS and FQNEAQ. The CDR3 consists of 13 residues. V shed 5 bases, J shed 8 bases, and the junction held 7 bases outside the gene matches. Sequenced by immunoSEQ multiplex PCR; TCRdb stores in-frame clones only, minus some. The sample includes about 200,000 clones, 82% of them seen just once. This receptor was obtained from a woman of 80 years or more with COVID-19, enrolled during active disease. This chain joins TRBV7-8 and TRBJ1-2; 8 bases align to TRBD1. The specimen was peripheral blood. CDR3 residues: CASSPQRTGGYTF. CDR3 DNA sequence: TGTGCCAGCAGCCCCCAGAGGACAGGGGGCTACACCTTC.